This T cell receptor (beta chain) was found in a study of CD8 T cells in Susac syndrome. V shed 4 bases and J shed 7 bases, with 14 bases lying between them. CDR3 length equals 14 residues. With random hexamers, reverse transcription was performed on about 0.5 to 1 ug of RNA. TCRdb processed the immunoSEQ multiplex PCR reads anew with MiXCR; each CDR3 protein has one entry. The data contain some 120,000 distinct CDR3 sequences, 85% to 95% of them seen just once; the ten biggest clones take up roughly 0.3%. The receptor's source is a human donor with multiple sclerosis. The specimen was CD8+ T cells from PBMCs. The gene calls are TRBV12-3 or TRBV12-4 and TRBJ2-1; TRBD1 is a possible D gene (6 bases). CDR3 region: CASSSQQGRNEQFF. The CDR3 coding sequence is TGTGCCAGCAGTTCTCAGCAGGGGCGTAATGAGCAGTTCTTC.